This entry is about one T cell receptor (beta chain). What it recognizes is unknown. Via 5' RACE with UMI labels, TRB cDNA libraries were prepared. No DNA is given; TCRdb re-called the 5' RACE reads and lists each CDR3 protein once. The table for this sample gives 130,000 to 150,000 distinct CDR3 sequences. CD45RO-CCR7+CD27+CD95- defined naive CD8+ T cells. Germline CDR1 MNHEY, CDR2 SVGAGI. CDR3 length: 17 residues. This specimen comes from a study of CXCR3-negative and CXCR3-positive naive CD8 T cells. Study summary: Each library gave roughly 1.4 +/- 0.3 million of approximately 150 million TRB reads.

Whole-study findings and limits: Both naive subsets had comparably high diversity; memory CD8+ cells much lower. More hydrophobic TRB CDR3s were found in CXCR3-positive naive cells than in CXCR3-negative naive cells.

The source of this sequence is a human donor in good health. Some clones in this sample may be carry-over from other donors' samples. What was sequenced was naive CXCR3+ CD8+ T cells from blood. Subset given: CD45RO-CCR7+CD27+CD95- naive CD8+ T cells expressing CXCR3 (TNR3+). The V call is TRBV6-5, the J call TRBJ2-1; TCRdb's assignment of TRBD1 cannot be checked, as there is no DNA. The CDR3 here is CASSYSPDTSSYNEQFF.